What follows are 31 T cell receptor beta chains derived from one specimen sequenced in a study of CD8+ T cells in alopecia areata. In each case, RNA was isolated and then reverse transcribed into cDNA as the sequencing template. Only in-frame clones appear in the TCRdb table, and some are missing; sequencing was by immunoSEQ multiplex PCR. This table has 150,000 to 200,000 clones, 67% appearing once. The source was CD8+ T cells sorted from blood, collected at week 0. These receptors were collected from a human donor with alopecia areata.

This chain uses TRBV7-9 with TRBJ2-7, with D unresolved. This CDR3 has 12 residues. Trimming took off 4 bases at V and 2 bases at J, with 6 bases between the two ends. In germline, CDR1 is SEHNR, CDR2 FQNEAQ (reference sequence). The CDR3 nucleotides are TGTGCCAGCAGCTACACAGCCTACGAGCAGTACTTC. Translated, it gives CASSYTAYEQYF.

The chain is built from TRBV25-1 and TRBJ1-1, with 10 bases matching TRBD1. Germline trimming cut 7 bases from V and 6 bases from J; bases unmatched to any gene: 5. The CDR3 consists of 13 residues. CDR1 is MGHDK and CDR2 is SYGVNS in the germline V gene. The CDR3 spells CASTEGQGAEAFF. For the CDR3, the DNA is TGTGCCAGCACCGAAGGACAGGGGGCTGAAGCTTTCTTT.

The V gene is TRBV18, the J gene TRBJ1-2; D unclear. V shed 2 bases and J shed 3 bases, with 7 bases lying between them. Germline V gives CDR1 KGHSH, CDR2 LQKENI. CDR3 length equals 13 residues. CDR3 sequence reads: CASSPRRDYGYTF. The CDR3 region has the DNA TGTGCCAGCTCACCAAGGAGGGACTATGGCTACACCTTC.

The chain employs TRBV12-5 and TRBJ2-5; 7 nucleotides agree with TRBD1. The CDR3 is 12 residues long. Germline V lookup: CDR1 LGHNT, CDR2 FRNRAP. Trimming at V came to 11 bases and at J to 1 base, leaving 4 bases not matched to a gene. The CDR3 sequence: CASQGIQETQYF. The CDR3 DNA follows: TGTGCTTCACAGGGGATCCAAGAGACCCAGTACTTC.

CDR3 DNA sequence: TGTGCCAGCAGTGAATCGGTCGTTTTCTTT. Its protein product is CASSESVVFF. This sequence joins TRBV25-1 and TRBJ1-1; no reliable D call. The CDR3 totals 10 residues. The germline V gene encodes CDR1 MGHDK and CDR2 SYGVNS. V shed 1 base and J shed 13 bases, with 7 bases lying between them.

With regard to this clone: The same CDR3 also results from other DNA sequences found in this sample. The chain joins TRBV5-6 to TRBJ1-1; D gene unclear. The CDR3 extends over 11 amino acids. CDR1 is SGHDT and CDR2 is YYEEEE in the germline V gene. Trimming took 5 bases from V and 5 from J, leaving 7 bases between them. The CDR3 is CASSYGTEAFF. Written as DNA, the CDR3 is TGTGCCAGCAGTTATGGAACTGAAGCTTTCTTT.

This clone is a singleton in its sample. The V call is TRBV7-9, the J call TRBJ1-2; no clear D gene. The V gene lost 1 base and the J gene lost 2 bases, with 8 bases spanning the gap. The length of the CDR3 is 14 residues. Germline CDR1 is SEHNR and CDR2 is FQNEAQ (reference sequence). CDR3 sequence (DNA): TGTGCCAGCAGCTTAGGGGCGGGAAACTATGGCTACACCTTC. This sequence encodes CASSLGAGNYGYTF.

The chain has TRBV30 and TRBJ2-3; D perhaps matches TRBD1 (5 bases). V shed 1 base and J shed 0 bases, with 8 bases lying between them. CDR3 size: 14 residues. Germline loops: CDR1 GTSNPN, CDR2 SVGIG (reference sequence). The CDR3 is CAWSGGASTDTQYF. DNA for the CDR3: TGTGCCTGGAGTGGTGGGGCGAGCACAGATACGCAGTATTTT.

In its sample, this clone was seen a few times. The chain combines TRBV4-2 with TRBJ2-5; 10 positions agree with TRBD2. With V trimmed by 0 bases and J by 4 bases, 2 bases remained unmatched. The CDR3 is made up of 15 amino acids. Per the germline V gene, CDR1 is LGHNA and CDR2 is YNFKEQ. The CDR3 here is CASSQDTSGAETQYF. The CDR3 DNA reads TGTGCCAGCAGCCAAGATACTAGCGGGGCAGAGACCCAGTACTTC.

The chain links TRBV23-1 to TRBJ1-1, with D possibly being TRBD1 (5 bases). TRBV23-1 is designated an ORF whose function remains uncertain. CDR3 length equals 12 residues. V lost 6 bases and J lost 1, with 6 bases in between. The CDR3 nucleotides read TGCGCCAGCAGACAGGAGAACACTGAAGCTTTCTTT. Residues: CASRQENTEAFF.

This clone was detected only a few times. The chain links TRBV27 to TRBJ2-7, with D possibly TRBD1 on 6 matching bases. V shed 6 bases and J shed 2 bases, with 14 bases lying between them. This CDR3 region has 14 residues. CDR1 and CDR2 from the germline V gene are MNHEY and SMNVEV (reference sequence). The CDR3, as DNA: TGTGCCAGCAGGGGGGAGACAGGTGCCTACGAGCAGTACTTC. Translating gives CASRGETGAYEQYF.

The V gene is TRBV4-1, the J gene TRBJ2-7, with TRBD1 as a possible D gene (5 bases). V was shortened by 1 base and J by 7 bases, with 17 bases between the two germline ends. The CDR3 runs to 15 residues. Germline CDR1 reads MGHRA; CDR2 reads YSYEKL. CDR3 in amino acids: CASSQVGQGVREQYF. CDR3 nucleotide sequence: TGCGCCAGCAGCCAAGTGGGGCAGGGCGTAAGGGAGCAGTACTTC.

V is TRBV6-5 and J is TRBJ2-3, with D unclear. The CDR3 is made up of 14 amino acids. Germline V gene lookup returns CDR1 MNHEY and CDR2 SVGAGI. V lost 2 bases and J lost 0, with 6 bases in between. The DNA of the CDR3 is TGTGCCAGCAGTTACACCATTAGCACAGATACGCAGTATTTT. This codes for CASSYTISTDTQYF.

V usage is TRBV20-1 and J usage is TRBJ1-2; 8 nucleotides line up with TRBD1. This CDR3 is built from 11 residues. Trimming removed 5 bases from V and 8 bases from J; junction bases left unmatched: 4. CDR1 and CDR2 (germline): DFQATT, SNEGSKA (reference sequence). The CDR3 nucleotides read TGCAGTGCTCCAGGGGGCGCAGGCTACACCTTC. This translates into CSAPGGAGYTF.

V and J are TRBV5-6 and TRBJ1-1; D perhaps matches TRBD1 (6 bases). V dropped 0 bases and J dropped 7 bases, with 10 bases sitting between them. The CDR3 is made up of 13 amino acids. Germline CDR1 and CDR2: SGHDT and YYEEEE. The CDR3 loop is CASSLGRGGEAFF. DNA of the CDR3: TGTGCCAGCAGCTTGGGCAGGGGAGGTGAAGCTTTCTTT.

This clone was picked up a small number of times. The chain joins TRBV2 to TRBJ2-7; 7 bases align to TRBD1. Trimming took 2 bases from V and 0 from J; bases not matched to a gene: 10. The CDR3 sequence is 17 residues long. In germline, CDR1 is SNHLY, CDR2 FYNNEI. This chain's CDR3 is CASSEMGTVYFSYEQYF. CDR3 sequence (DNA): TGTGCCAGCAGTGAAATGGGGACAGTTTACTTCTCCTACGAGCAGTACTTC. Together with reference TRBV2 and TRBJ2-7, the CDR3 gives the full variable domain: EPEVTQTPSHQVTQMGQEVILRCVPISNHLYFYWYRQILGQKVEFLVSFYNNEISEKSEIFDDQFSVERPDGSNFTLKIRSTKLEDSAMYFCASSEMGTVYFSYEQYFGPGTRLTVT.

For the CDR3, the DNA is TGTGCCAGCAGCTTAGTGGGGCGCACAGATACGCAGTATTTT. Translated, it gives CASSLVGRTDTQYF. This chain joins TRBV7-2 and TRBJ2-3; D may be TRBD1 (5 bases). V was shortened by 1 base and J by 1 base, with 6 bases between the two germline ends. CDR3 length equals 14 residues. Germline CDR1 and CDR2: SGHTA and FQGNSA.

The gene calls are TRBV5-1 and TRBJ2-7; TRBD1 is a possible D gene (6 bases). V was pared by 4 bases and J by 1 base, with 12 bases between. Germline-derived CDR1 and CDR2 are SGHRS and YFSETQ. The CDR3 is 14 amino acids. The CDR3 region is CASSPRTGSYEQYF. For the CDR3, the DNA is TGCGCCAGCAGCCCTCGTACAGGGTCCTACGAGCAGTACTTC.

This rearrangement joins TRBV4-1 to TRBJ1-2, with no clear D. V lost 0 bases and J 8 bases, leaving 10 bases between the germline ends. The CDR3 is 13 amino acids. The germline gives CDR1 MGHRA, CDR2 YSYEKL. CDR3 loop: CASSQDPSRGYTF. DNA of the CDR3: TGCGCCAGCAGCCAAGATCCCTCTAGGGGCTACACCTTC.

This clone has just one count. CDR3 in amino acids: CATSRSLPGMAFF. The CDR3 coding sequence is TGTGCCACCAGCAGAAGTTTGCCAGGGATGGCTTTCTTT. The rearrangement uses TRBV15 and TRBJ1-1; a weak D match, TRBD1 (5 bases). Germline V gene data show CDR1 as LNHNV and CDR2 as YYDKDF (reference sequence). Trimming took 2 bases from V and 11 from J, leaving 15 bases between them. The CDR3 runs 13 residues.

The chain employs TRBV30 and TRBJ2-1; 12 bases match TRBD1. Germline loops: CDR1 GTSNPN, CDR2 SVGIG (reference sequence). This CDR3 is built from 15 residues. Trimming removed 5 bases from V and 8 bases from J; junction bases left unmatched: 10. CDR3 nucleotide sequence: TGTGCCTGGTCACCGGGACAGGGGGCAGTCGATGAGCAGTTCTTC. Translated, it gives CAWSPGQGAVDEQFF.

V usage is TRBV30 and J usage is TRBJ1-5; D gene uncertain. CDR1 GTSNPN and CDR2 SVGIG come from the germline V gene (reference sequence). V was clipped by 0 bases and J by 7 bases, with 10 bases between them. CDR3 size: 13 residues. The DNA of the CDR3 is TGTGCCTGGAGTGTATCTCTCCAACAGCCCCAGCATTTT. Its protein is CAWSVSLQQPQHF.

This rearrangement joins TRBV29-1 to TRBJ1-2; no firm D call. V dropped 4 bases and J dropped 5 bases, with 20 bases sitting between them. The CDR3 loop spans 15 amino acids. The germline V gene encodes CDR1 SQVTM and CDR2 ANQGSEA. CDR3 in DNA: TGCAGCGTTGCCGACCCAGCGTTTGTGCTTTATGGCTACACCTTC. It codes for CSVADPAFVLYGYTF.

The chain has TRBV9 and TRBJ2-7, with a possible D match to TRBD1 (5 bases). The CDR3 is 14 amino acids. Germline V gene lookup returns CDR1 SGDLS and CDR2 YYNGEE. V was cut by 4 bases and J by 2 bases, with 13 bases left in between. The CDR3 sequence is CASSSDSPTYEQYF. CDR3 DNA: TGTGCCAGCAGCTCAGACAGCCCGACCTACGAGCAGTACTTC.

J is TRBJ2-7 and V is TRBV10-3, with TRBD1 matching 11 bases. Germline V gene sequence: CDR1 ENHRY, CDR2 SYGVKD. V lost 2 bases and J lost 4; bases outside the gene matches: 4. The CDR3 has 15 amino acids. The CDR3 DNA is TGTGCCATCAGTGAGGCGGACAGGGGGCCTTACGAGCAGTACTTC. Protein product: CAISEADRGPYEQYF.

The V call is TRBV27, the J call TRBJ2-3; no reliable D call. Between the trimmed V and J ends, which lost 5 bases and 1 base, there was a span of 13 bases. CDR1 and CDR2 (germline): MNHEY, SMNVEV (reference sequence). The CDR3 runs to 15 residues. This CDR3 reads CASSPSGGGTDTQYF. CDR3 sequence (DNA): TGTGCCAGCAGTCCCTCGGGTGGGGGCACAGATACGCAGTATTTT.

This clone showed up just once. This chain links TRBV30 with TRBJ1-2; D remains unclear. CDR1 and CDR2 from the germline V gene are GTSNPN and SVGIG (reference sequence). The CDR3 runs to 12 residues. Trimming took off 5 bases at V and 2 bases at J, with 9 bases between the two ends. The DNA for the CDR3 is TGTGCCTGGTCAGTGTCCAACTATGGCTACACCTTC. It codes for CAWSVSNYGYTF.

The chain combines TRBV2 with TRBJ1-5; no firm D call. Trimming pared 4 bases from V and 5 bases from J, leaving 3 bases between. There are 11 residues in the CDR3. Germline CDR1 reads SNHLY; CDR2 reads FYNNEI. CDR3 DNA: TGTGCCAGCAGTGTTGATCAGCCCCAGCATTTT. This gives the protein CASSVDQPQHF.

The chain recombines TRBV25-1 with TRBJ2-7; D call uncertain. With the DNA end fitting TRBJ2-5 better, the J assignment may be wrong. Germline loops: CDR1 MGHDK, CDR2 SYGVNS. CDR3 length: 12 residues. Written as DNA, the CDR3 is TGTGCCAGCAGTGACTTATCCGAGACCCAGTACTTC. It yields the protein CASSDLSETQYF.

The sample holds one count of this clone. The J gene is TRBJ1-2, the V gene TRBV2, with 7 bases lining up with TRBD1. The junction had 8 bases not matched to a gene; V was cut back by 6 bases and J by 4 bases. Per the germline V gene, CDR1 is SNHLY and CDR2 is FYNNEI. The CDR3 consists of 14 residues. The DNA for the CDR3 is TGTGCCAGCAGCGCCACAGGGGAGGGCTATGGCTACACCTTC. This gives the protein CASSATGEGYGYTF.

The chain combines TRBV7-9 with TRBJ1-1, with 7 nucleotides matching TRBD1. Germline assignment: CDR1 SEHNR and CDR2 FQNEAQ (reference sequence). V lost 6 bases, J lost 3 bases, and 4 bases stayed unmatched. The length of the CDR3 is 13 residues. CDR3 nucleotides: TGTGCCAGCAGATCCGGGACAGACACTGAAGCTTTCTTT. Translation gives CASRSGTDTEAFF.